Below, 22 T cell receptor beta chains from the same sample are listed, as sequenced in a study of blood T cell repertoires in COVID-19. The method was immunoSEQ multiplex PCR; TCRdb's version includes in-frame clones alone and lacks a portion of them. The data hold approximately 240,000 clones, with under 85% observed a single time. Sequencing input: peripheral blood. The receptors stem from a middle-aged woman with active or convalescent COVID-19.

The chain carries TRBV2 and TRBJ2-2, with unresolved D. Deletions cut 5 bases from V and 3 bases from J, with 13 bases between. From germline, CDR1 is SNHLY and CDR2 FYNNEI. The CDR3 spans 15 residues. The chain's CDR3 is CASSLSTGDTGELFF. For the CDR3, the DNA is TGTGCCAGCAGTCTTAGTACCGGAGACACCGGGGAGCTGTTTTTT.

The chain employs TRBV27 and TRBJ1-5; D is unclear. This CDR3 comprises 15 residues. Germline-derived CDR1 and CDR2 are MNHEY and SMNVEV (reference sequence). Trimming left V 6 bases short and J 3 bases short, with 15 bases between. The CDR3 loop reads CASRTLQPPNQPQHF. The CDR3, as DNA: TGTGCCAGCAGAACCCTACAGCCCCCCAATCAGCCCCAGCATTTT.

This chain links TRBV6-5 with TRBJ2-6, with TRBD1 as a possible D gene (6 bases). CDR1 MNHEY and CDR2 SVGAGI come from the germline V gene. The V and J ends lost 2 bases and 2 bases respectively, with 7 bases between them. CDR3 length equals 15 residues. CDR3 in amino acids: CASSYGGTGANVLTF. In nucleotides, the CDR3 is TGTGCCAGCAGTTACGGGGGCACTGGGGCCAACGTCCTGACTTTC.

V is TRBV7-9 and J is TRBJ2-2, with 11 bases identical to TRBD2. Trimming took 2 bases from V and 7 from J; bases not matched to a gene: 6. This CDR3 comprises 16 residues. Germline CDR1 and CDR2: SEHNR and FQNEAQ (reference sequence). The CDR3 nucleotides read TGTGCCAGCAGCTTACTAGCGGGGGGCCAAGGCGGGGAGCTGTTTTTT. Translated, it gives CASSLLAGGQGGELFF.

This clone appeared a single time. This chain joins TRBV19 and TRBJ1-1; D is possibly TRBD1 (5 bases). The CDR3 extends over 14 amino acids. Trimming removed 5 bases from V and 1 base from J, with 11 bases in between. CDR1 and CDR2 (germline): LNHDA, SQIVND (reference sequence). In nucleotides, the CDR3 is TGTGCCAGTAGTCCCCTCGGGGGGAACACTGAAGCTTTCTTT. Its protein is CASSPLGGNTEAFF.

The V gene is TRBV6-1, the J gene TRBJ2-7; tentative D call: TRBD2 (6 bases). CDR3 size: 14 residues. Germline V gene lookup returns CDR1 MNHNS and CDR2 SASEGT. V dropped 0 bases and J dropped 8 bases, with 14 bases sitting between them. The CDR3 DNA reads TGTGCCAGCAGTGAAGCGCTCGGGGGTGTCAAGCAGTACGTC. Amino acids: CASSEALGGVKQYV.

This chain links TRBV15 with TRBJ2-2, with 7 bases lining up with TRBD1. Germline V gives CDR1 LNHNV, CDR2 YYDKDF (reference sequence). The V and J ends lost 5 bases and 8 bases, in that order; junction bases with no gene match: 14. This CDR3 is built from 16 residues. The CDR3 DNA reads TGTGCCACCAGCCCGGGGACAGCCCATTTTCCTGGGGAGCTGTTTTTT. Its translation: CATSPGTAHFPGELFF.

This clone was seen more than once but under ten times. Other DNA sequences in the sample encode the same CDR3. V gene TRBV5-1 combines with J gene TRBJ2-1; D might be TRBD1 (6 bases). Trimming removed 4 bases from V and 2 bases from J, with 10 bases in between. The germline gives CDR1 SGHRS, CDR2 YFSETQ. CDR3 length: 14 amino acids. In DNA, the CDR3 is TGCGCCAGCAGCGCGTCAGGGGCCTACAATGAGCAGTTCTTC. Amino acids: CASSASGAYNEQFF.

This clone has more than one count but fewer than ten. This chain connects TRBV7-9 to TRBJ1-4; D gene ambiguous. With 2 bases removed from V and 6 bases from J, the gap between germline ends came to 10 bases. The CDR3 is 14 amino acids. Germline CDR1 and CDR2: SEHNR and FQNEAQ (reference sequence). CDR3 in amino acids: CASSLWGVDEKLFF. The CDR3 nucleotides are TGTGCCAGCAGCTTATGGGGAGTGGATGAAAAACTGTTTTTT.

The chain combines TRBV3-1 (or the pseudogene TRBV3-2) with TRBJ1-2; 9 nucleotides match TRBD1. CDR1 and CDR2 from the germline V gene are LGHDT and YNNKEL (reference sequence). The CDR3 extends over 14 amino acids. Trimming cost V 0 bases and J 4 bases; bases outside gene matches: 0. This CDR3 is CASSQEDRGYGYTF. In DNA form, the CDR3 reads TGTGCCAGCAGCCAAGAGGACAGGGGCTATGGCTACACCTTC.

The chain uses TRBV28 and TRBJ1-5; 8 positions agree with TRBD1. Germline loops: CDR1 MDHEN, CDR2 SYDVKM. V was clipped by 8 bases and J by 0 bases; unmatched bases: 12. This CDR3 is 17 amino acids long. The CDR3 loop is CASLPGAGGISNQPQHF. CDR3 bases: TGTGCCAGCCTCCCGGGGGCAGGGGGCATTAGCAATCAGCCCCAGCATTTT. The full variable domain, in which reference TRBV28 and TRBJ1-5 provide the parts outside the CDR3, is DVKVTQSSRYLVKRTGEKVFLECVQDMDHENMFWYRQDPGLGLRLIYFSYDVKMKEKGDIPEGYSVSREKKERFSLILESASTNQTSMYLCASLPGAGGISNQPQHFGDGTRLSIL.

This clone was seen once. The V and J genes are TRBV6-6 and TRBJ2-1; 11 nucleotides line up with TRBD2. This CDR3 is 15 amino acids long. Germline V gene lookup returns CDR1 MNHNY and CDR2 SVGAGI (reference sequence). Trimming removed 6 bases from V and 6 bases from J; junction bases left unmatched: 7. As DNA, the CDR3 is TGTGCCAGCAGCCGAACTAGCGGGGGTATCAATGAGCAGTTCTTC. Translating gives CASSRTSGGINEQFF.

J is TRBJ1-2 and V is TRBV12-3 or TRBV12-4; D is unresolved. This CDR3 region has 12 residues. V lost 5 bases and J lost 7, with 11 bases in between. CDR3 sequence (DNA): TGTGCCAGCAGTCTAAGAGAGGTTGGCTACACCTTC. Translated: CASSLREVGYTF.

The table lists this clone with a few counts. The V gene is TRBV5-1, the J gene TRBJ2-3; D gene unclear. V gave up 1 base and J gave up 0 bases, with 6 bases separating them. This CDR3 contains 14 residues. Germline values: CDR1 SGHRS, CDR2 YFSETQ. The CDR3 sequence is CASSLLQSTDTQYF. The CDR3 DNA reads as TGCGCCAGCAGCTTGCTACAGAGCACAGATACGCAGTATTTT.

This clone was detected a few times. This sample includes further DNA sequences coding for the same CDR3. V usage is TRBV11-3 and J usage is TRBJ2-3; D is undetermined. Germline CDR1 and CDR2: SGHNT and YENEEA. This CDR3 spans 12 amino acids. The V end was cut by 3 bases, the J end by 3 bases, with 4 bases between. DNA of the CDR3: TGTGCCAGCAGCTTGCGGACAGATACGCAGTATTTT. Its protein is CASSLRTDTQYF. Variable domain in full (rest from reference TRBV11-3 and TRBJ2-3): EAGVVQSPRYKIIEKKQPVAFWCNPISGHNTLYWYLQNLGQGPELLIRYENEEAVDDSQLPKDRFSAERLKGVDSTLKIQPAELGDSAVYLCASSLRTDTQYFGPGTRLTVL.

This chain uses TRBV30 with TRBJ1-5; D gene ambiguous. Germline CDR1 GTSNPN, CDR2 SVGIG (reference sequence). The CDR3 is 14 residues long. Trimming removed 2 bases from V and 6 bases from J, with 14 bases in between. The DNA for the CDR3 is TGTGCCTGGAGTCGGGGAGAGCTTGGTCAGCCCCAGCATTTT. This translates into CAWSRGELGQPQHF.

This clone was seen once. In DNA, the CDR3 is TGTGCCAGTAGTATTCGACTAGCGGCGCCGGGCGCCGGGGAGCTGTTTTTT. Translating gives CASSIRLAAPGAGELFF. The J gene is TRBJ2-2, the V gene TRBV19; 9 bases match TRBD2. V was pared by 3 bases and J by 6 bases, with 11 bases of the junction left unmatched. Germline V gene data show CDR1 as LNHDA and CDR2 as SQIVND (reference sequence). CDR3 length: 17 amino acids.

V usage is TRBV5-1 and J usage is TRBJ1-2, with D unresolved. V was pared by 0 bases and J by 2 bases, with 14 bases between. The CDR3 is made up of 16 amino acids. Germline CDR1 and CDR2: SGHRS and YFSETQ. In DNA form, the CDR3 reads TGCGCCAGCAGCTTGGCACCGCCAGCGGGCAACTATGGCTACACCTTC. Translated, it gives CASSLAPPAGNYGYTF.

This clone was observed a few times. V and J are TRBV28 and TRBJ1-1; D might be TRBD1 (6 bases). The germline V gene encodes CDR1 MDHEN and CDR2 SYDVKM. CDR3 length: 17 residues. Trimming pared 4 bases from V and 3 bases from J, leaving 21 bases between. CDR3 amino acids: CASSSSYHREGDTEAFF. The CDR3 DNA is TGTGCCAGCAGTTCCTCTTATCACAGAGAGGGGGACACTGAAGCTTTCTTT.

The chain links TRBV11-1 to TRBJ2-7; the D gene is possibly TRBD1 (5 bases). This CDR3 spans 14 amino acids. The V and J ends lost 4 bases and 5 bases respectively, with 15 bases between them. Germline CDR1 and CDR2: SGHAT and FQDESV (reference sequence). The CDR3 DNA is TGTGCCAGCAGCTCCATAAGGGGATCGAACGAGCAGTACTTC. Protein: CASSSIRGSNEQYF.

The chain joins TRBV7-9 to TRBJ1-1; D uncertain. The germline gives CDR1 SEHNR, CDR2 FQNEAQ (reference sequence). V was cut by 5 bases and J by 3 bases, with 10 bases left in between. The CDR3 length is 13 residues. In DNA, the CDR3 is TGTGCCAGCAGCCCGAGTTCGTACACTGAAGCTTTCTTT. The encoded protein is CASSPSSYTEAFF.

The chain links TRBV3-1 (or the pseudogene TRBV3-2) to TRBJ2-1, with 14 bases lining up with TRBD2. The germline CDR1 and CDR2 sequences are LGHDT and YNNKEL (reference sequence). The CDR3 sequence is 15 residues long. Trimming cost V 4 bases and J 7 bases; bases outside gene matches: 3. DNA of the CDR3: TGTGCCAGCAGCCCGGGACTAGCGGGGGTGAATGAGCAGTTCTTC. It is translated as CASSPGLAGVNEQFF.